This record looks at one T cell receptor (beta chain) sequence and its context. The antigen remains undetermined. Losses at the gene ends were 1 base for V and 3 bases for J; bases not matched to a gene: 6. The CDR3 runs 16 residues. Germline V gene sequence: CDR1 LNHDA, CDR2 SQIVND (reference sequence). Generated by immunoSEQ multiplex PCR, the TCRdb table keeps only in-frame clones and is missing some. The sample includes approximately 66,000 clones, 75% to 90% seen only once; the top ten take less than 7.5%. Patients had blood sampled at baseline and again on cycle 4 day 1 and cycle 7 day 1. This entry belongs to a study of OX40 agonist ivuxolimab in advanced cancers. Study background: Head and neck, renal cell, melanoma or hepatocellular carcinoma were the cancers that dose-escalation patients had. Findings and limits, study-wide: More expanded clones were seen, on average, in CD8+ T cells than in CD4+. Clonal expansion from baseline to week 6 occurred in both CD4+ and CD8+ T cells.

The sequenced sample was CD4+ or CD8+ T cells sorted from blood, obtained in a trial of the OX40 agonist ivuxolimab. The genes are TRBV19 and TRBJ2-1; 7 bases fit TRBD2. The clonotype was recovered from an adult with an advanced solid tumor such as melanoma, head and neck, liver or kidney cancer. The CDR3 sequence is CASSIVSGGVYNEQFF. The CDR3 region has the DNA TGTGCCAGTAGTATAGTCTCGGGAGGAGTCTACAATGAGCAGTTCTTC.